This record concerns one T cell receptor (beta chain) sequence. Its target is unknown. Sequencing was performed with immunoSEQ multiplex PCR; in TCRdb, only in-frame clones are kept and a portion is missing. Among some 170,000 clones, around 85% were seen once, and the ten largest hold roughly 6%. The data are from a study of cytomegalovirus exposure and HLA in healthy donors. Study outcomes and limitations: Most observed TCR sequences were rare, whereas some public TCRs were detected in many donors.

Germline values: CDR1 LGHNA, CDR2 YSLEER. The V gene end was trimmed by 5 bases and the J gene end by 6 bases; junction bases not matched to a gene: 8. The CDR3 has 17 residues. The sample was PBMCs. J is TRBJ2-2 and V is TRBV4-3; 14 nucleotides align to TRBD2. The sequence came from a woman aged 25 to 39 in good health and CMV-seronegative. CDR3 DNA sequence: TGCGCCAGCAGCGATACGGGACTAGCGGGAGCCCCCGGGGAGCTGTTTTTT. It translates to CASSDTGLAGAPGELFF.